This T cell receptor (beta chain) was captured by sequencing in a study of T cells after posttransplantation cyclophosphamide. General study findings and limits: Recipient CMV seropositivity and CMV reactivation strongly tracked TRB clonality. Donor CD8+ memory clones often dominated recipient blood repertoires at later times. TRB overlap between skin or GI tissue T cells and blood was limited.

With respect to this clone: The antigen remains unidentified.

In germline, CDR1 is MNHEY, CDR2 SMNVEV (reference sequence). V lost 6 bases to trimming and J lost 6 bases, with 19 bases between them. This CDR3 has 15 amino acids. The repertoire was sequenced with immunoSEQ multiplex PCR; TCRdb's copy has only in-frame clones and lacks some. The table shows about 32,000 clones, with approximately 90% occurring only once. Sequenced sample: PBMCs. The chain links TRBV27 to TRBJ2-3; the D gene is possibly TRBD1 (5 bases). The receptor was isolated from a woman in her forties with a blood cancer, CMV-positive, and with a related stem cell donor. CDR3 amino acids: CASSSPGRAGDTQYF. In nucleotides, the CDR3 is TGTGCCAGCAGCTCCCCAGGCAGGGCCGGGGATACGCAGTATTTT.